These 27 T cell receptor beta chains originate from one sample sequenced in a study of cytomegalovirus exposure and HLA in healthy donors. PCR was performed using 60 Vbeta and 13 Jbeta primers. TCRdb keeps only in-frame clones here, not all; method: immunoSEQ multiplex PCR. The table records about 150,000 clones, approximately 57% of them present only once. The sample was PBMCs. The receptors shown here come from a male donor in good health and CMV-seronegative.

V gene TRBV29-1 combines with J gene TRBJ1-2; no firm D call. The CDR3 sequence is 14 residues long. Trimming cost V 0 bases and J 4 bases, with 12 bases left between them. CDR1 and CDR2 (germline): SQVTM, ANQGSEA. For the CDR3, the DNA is TGCAGCGTTGAAGACACAGTGGGTAGCTATGGCTACACCTTC. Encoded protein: CSVEDTVGSYGYTF.

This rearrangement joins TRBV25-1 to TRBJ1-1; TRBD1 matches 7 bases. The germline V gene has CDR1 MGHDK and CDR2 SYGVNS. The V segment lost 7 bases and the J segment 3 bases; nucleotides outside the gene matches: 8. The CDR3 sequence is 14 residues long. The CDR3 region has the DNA TGTGCCAGCACGACAGGGATATTAGACACTGAAGCTTTCTTT. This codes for CASTTGILDTEAFF.

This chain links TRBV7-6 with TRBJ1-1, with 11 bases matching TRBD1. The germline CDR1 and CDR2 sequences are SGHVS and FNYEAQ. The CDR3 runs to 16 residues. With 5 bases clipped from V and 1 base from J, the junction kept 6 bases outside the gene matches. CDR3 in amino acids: CASSLFGQGANTEAFF. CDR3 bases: TGTGCCAGCAGCCTCTTCGGACAGGGGGCGAACACTGAAGCTTTCTTT. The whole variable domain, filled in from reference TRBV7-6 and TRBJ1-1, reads GAGVSQSPRYKVTKRGQDVALRCDPISGHVSLYWYRQALGQGPEFLTYFNYEAQQDKSGLPNDRFSAERPEGSISTLTIQRTEQRDSAMYRCASSLFGQGANTEAFFGQGTRLTVV.

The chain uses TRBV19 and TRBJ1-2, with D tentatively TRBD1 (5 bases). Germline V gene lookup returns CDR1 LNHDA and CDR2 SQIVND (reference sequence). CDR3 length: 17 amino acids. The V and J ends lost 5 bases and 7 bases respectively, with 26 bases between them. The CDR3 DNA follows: TGTGCCAGTAGTTCCGCTTTTCAACGGGGGAGGGAGAGTGGCTACACCTTC. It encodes CASSSAFQRGRESGYTF.

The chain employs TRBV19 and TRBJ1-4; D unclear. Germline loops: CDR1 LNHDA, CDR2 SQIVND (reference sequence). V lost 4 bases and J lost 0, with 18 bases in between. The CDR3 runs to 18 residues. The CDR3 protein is CASSNPAGDFATNEKLFF. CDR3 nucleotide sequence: TGTGCCAGTAGTAACCCCGCCGGGGATTTTGCAACTAATGAAAAACTGTTTTTT.

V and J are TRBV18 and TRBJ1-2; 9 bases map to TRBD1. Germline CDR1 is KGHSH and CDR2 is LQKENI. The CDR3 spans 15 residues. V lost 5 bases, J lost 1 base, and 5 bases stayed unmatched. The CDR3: CASSSRQGVNYGYTF. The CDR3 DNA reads TGTGCCAGCTCATCACGACAGGGGGTTAACTATGGCTACACCTTC.

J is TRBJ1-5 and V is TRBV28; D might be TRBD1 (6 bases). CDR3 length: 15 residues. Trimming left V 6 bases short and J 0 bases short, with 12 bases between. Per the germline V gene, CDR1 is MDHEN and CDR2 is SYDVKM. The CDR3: CASRVTGNSNQPQHF. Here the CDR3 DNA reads TGTGCCAGCAGGGTCACAGGGAATAGCAATCAGCCCCAGCATTTT.

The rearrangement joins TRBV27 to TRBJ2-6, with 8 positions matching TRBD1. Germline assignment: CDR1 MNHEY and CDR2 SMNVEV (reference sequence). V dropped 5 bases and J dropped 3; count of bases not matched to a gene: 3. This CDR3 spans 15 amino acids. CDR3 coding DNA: TGTGCCAGCAGTCTCGGGACAGGTGGGGCCAACGTCCTGACTTTC. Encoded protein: CASSLGTGGANVLTF. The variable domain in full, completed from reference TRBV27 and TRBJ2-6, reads EAQVTQNPRYLITVTGKKLTVTCSQNMNHEYMSWYRQDPGLGLRQIYYSMNVEVTDKGDVPEGYKVSRKEKRNFPLILESPSPNQTSLYFCASSLGTGGANVLTFGAGSRLTVL.

The CDR3 DNA follows: TGTGCCTGGAGTCAAGAGTTGAACACTGAAGCTTTCTTT. This codes for CAWSQELNTEAFF. V and J are TRBV30 and TRBJ1-1; D is undetermined. The CDR3 length is 13 residues. Trimming left V 2 bases short and J 0 bases short, with 7 bases between. CDR1 and CDR2 from the germline V gene are GTSNPN and SVGIG (reference sequence).

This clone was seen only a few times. For the CDR3, the DNA is TGCGCCAGCAGTGATACGGGCGGGGGGGCGTACAATGAGCAGTTCTTC. Its protein is CASSDTGGGAYNEQFF. V gene TRBV10-2 combines with J gene TRBJ2-1, with 9 bases fitting TRBD2. The CDR3 spans 16 residues. The germline V gene encodes CDR1 WSHSY and CDR2 SAAADI. Losses at the gene ends were 3 bases for V and 4 bases for J; bases not matched to a gene: 7.

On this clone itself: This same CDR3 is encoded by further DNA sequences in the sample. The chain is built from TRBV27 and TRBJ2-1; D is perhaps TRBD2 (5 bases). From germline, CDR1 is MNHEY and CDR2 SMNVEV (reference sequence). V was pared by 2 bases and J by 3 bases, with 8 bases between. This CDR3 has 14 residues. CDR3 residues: CASSLRGSYNEQFF. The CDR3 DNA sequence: TGTGCCAGCAGTTTACGGGGTAGCTACAATGAGCAGTTCTTC.

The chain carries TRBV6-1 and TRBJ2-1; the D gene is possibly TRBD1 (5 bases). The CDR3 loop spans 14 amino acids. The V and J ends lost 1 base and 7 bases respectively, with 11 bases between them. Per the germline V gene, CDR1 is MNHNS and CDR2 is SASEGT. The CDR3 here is CASSEGRRVNEQFF. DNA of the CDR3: TGTGCCAGCAGTGAAGGACGCAGGGTTAATGAGCAGTTCTTC.

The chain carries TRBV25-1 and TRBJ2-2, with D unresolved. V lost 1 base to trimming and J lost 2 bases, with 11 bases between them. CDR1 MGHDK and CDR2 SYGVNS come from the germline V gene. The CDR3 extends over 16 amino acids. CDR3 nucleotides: TGTGCCAGCAGTGAATTGGTCCTACCAAACACCGGGGAGCTGTTTTTT. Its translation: CASSELVLPNTGELFF.

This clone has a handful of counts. The CDR3 DNA reads as TGTGCCAGCAGAAGCGGGGGCACAGATACGCAGTATTTT. Amino acids: CASRSGGTDTQYF. The chain has TRBV2 and TRBJ2-3, with 7 bases matching TRBD2. J lost 1 base, V lost 6 bases, and 1 base had no gene match. This CDR3 has 13 amino acids. Germline lookup yields CDR1 SNHLY and CDR2 FYNNEI.

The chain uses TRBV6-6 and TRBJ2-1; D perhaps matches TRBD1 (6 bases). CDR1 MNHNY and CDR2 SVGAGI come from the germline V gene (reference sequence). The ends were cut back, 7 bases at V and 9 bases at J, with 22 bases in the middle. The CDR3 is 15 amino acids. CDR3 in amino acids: CASTMRTGSRGEQFF. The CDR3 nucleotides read TGTGCCAGCACGATGAGAACAGGGTCGCGTGGTGAGCAGTTCTTC.

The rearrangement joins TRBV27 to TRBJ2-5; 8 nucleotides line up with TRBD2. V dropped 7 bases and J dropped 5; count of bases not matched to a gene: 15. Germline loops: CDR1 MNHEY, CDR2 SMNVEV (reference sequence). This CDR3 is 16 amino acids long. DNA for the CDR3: TGTGCCAGCAAGCCAGGGTCGGGGGGGGCTCGGGAGACCCAGTACTTC. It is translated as CASKPGSGGARETQYF.

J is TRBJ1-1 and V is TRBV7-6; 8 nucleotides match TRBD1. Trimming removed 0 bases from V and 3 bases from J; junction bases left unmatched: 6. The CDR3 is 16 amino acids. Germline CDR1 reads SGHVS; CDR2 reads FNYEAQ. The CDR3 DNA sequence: TGTGCCAGCAGCTTAGCGTCAGGGGGCCGGGACACTGAAGCTTTCTTT. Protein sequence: CASSLASGGRDTEAFF.

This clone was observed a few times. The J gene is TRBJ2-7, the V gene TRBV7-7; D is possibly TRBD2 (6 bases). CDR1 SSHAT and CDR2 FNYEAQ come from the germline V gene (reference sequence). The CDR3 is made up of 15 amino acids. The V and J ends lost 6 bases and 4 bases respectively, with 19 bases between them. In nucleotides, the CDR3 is TGTGCCAGCAGTCCTCCGGGGGAATTTTCATACGAGCAGTACTTC. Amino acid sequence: CASSPPGEFSYEQYF.

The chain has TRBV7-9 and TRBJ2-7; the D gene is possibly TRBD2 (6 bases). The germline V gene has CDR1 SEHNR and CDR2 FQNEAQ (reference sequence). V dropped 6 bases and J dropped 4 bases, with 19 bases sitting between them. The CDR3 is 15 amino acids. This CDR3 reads CASRLPGEEGYEQYF. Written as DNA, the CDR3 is TGTGCCAGCAGACTACCGGGGGAGGAAGGGTACGAGCAGTACTTC. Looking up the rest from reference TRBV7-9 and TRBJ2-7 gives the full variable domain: DTGVSQNPRHKITKRGQNVTFRCDPISEHNRLYWYRQTLGQGPEFLTYFQNEAQLEKSRLLSDRFSAERPKGSFSTLEIQRTEQGDSAMYLCASRLPGEEGYEQYFGPGTRLTVT.

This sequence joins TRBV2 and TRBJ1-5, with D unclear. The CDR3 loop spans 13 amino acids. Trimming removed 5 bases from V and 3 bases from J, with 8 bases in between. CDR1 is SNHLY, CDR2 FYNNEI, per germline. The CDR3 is CASSTDNNQPQHF. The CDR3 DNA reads TGTGCCAGCAGTACCGACAACAATCAGCCCCAGCATTTT.

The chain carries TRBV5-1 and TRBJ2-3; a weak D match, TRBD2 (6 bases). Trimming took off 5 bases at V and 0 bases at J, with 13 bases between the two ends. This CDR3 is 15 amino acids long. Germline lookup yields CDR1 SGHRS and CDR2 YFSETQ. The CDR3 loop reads CASSFDAGSTDTQYF. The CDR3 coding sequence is TGCGCCAGCAGTTTCGACGCGGGAAGCACAGATACGCAGTATTTT. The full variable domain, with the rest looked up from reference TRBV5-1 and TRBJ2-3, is KAGVTQTPRYLIKTRGQQVTLSCSPISGHRSVSWYQQTPGQGLQFLFEYFSETQRNKGNFPGRFSGRQFSNSRSEMNVSTLELGDSALYLCASSFDAGSTDTQYFGPGTRLTVL.

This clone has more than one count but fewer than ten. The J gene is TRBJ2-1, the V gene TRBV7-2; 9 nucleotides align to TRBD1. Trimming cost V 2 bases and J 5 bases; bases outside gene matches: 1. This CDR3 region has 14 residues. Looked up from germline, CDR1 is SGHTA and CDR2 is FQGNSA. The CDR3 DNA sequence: TGTGCCAGCAGCTTAAGGACAGGGGACAATGAGCAGTTCTTC. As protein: CASSLRTGDNEQFF.

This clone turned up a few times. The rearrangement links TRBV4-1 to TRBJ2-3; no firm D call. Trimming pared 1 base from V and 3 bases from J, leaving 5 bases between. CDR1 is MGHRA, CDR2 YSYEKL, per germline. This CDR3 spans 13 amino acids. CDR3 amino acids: CASSQGQTDTQYF. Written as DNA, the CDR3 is TGCGCCAGCAGCCAAGGTCAAACAGATACGCAGTATTTT.

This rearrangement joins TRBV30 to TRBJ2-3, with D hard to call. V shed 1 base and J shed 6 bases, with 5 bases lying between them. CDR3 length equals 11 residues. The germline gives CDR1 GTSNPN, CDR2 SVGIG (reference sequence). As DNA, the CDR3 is TGTGCCTGGAGTGGTCGGGATACGCAGTATTTT. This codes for CAWSGRDTQYF. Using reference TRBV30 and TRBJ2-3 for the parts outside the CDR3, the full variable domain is SQTIHQWPATLVQPVGSPLSLECTVEGTSNPNLYWYRQAAGRGLQLLFYSVGIGQISSEVPQNLSASRPQDRQFILSSKKLLLSDSGFYLCAWSGRDTQYFGPGTRLTVL.

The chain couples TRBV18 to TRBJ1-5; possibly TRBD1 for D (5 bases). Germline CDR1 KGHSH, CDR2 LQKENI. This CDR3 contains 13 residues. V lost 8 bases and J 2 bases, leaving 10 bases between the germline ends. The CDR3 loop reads CASTQGGNQPQHF. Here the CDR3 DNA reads TGTGCCAGCACACAAGGGGGCAATCAGCCCCAGCATTTT.

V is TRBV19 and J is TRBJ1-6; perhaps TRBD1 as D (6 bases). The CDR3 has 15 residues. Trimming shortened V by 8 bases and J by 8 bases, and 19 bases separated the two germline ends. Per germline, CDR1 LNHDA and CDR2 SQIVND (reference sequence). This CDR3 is CASGAGGRSYSPLHF. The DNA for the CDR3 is TGTGCCAGTGGAGCCGGGGGGCGTAGTTATTCACCCCTCCACTTT.

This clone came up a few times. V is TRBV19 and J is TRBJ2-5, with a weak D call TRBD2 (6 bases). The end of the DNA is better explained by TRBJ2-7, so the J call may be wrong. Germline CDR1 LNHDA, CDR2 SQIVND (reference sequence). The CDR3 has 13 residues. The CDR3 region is CASSGGSGYEQYF. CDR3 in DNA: TGTGCCAGTAGCGGAGGGTCAGGCTACGAGCAGTACTTC.